This is a list of T cell receptor beta chains from one sample in a study of shared clonotypes between healthy human individuals. Clones were sequenced by immunoSEQ multiplex PCR, and TCRdb holds only the in-frame ones, with some missing. The table records about a million clones, approximately 80% of them present only once. Sequences were obtained from memory CD4+ T cells from PBMCs. The receptor set was obtained from a man between 18 and 29 years old in good health. Some clones in this sample may be carry-over from other donors' samples. Both conserved end residues are part of each CDR3. D genes are given only for firm matches. The size entry is marked missing in some rows and otherwise reads once, few, many or a size class.

TRBJ2-3 | NA | TRBV5-4 | TRBD2 | TGTGCCAGCAGCCCACCCGGGACTAGCGGACTCACAGATACGCAGTATTTT | CASSPPGTSGLTDTQYF
TRBJ1-6 | few | TRBV7-8 | NA | TGTGCCAGCAGCTTAGAACCATACGGCTCACCCCTCCACTTT | CASSLEPYGSPLHF
TRBJ1-1 | NA | TRBV28 | NA | TGTGCCAGCAGTTTATTGGCAGGGCCCTCAAACTCGGCTTTCTTT | CASSLLAGPSNSAFF
TRBJ2-5 | NA | TRBV4-2 | NA | TGTGCCAGCAGCCAAGATGCGGGGGCTGGGGCCCAGTACTTC | CASSQDAGAGAQYF
TRBJ2-1 | few | TRBV5-1 | TRBD1 | TGCGCCAGCAGCACGGGACAGAACAATGAGCAGTTCTTC | CASSTGQNNEQFF
TRBJ2-1 | NA | TRBV7-2 | NA | TGTGCCAGCAGCCCCTATCTTTTCAATGAGCAGTTCTTC | CASSPYLFNEQFF
TRBJ2-2 | NA | TRBV5-1 | TRBD2 | TGCGCCAGCAGCTTGGATGGAGGATATCTAGCGGAGCACACCGGGGAGCTGTTTTTT | CASSLDGGYLAEHTGELFF
TRBJ2-1 | NA | TRBV11-1 | TRBD2 | TGTGCCAGCAGCTTAGTCCGAAGCGGGAGTGAGCAGTTCTTC | CASSLVRSGSEQFF
TRBJ2-2 | NA | TRBV7-3 | NA | TGTGCCAGCAGCTCGTGGACAGAAAACACCGGGGAGCTGTTTTTT | CASSSWTENTGELFF
TRBJ1-4 | NA | TRBV5-1 | TRBD1 | TGCGCCAGCAGCTTGTTTGGACAGGGCGTAACTAATGAAAAACTGTTTTTT | CASSLFGQGVTNEKLFF
TRBJ2-3 | NA | TRBV7-2 | TRBD2 | TGTGCCAGCAGCTTTCGTCTAGCGGGAGGGAGAGATACGCAGTATTTT | CASSFRLAGGRDTQYF
TRBJ2-4 | NA | TRBV20-1 | NA | TGCAGTGCCTCTAGCCAAGGACTTCAGTACTTC | CSASSQGLQYF
TRBJ1-5 | NA | TRBV18 | NA | TGTGCCAGCTCACCATCCCAGGTAAATCAGCCCCAGCATTTT | CASSPSQVNQPQHF
TRBJ1-4 | NA | TRBV19 | NA | TGTGCCAGTAGTAGTGGTAGGAGAGCCGGTAATGAAAAACTGTTTTTT | CASSSGRRAGNEKLFF
TRBJ2-5 | few | TRBV6-1 | NA | TGTGCCAGCGGCAGGGGCCCCGGGGCGACCCAGTACTTC | CASGRGPGATQYF
TRBJ1-5 | few | TRBV2 | NA | TGTGCCAGCACCCCGACCTCCCCCAGCGCGCAGCCCCAGCATTTT | CASTPTSPSAQPQHF
TRBJ2-5 | NA | TRBV9 | NA | TGTGCCAGCAGCGTAGGCCCAGCGGCCCAAGAGACCCAGTACTTC | CASSVGPAAQETQYF
TRBJ1-1 | NA | TRBV2 | NA | TGTGCCAGCACCCAACAGGAGAACACTGAAGCTTTCTTT | CASTQQENTEAFF
TRBJ2-1 | NA | TRBV7-3 | NA | TGTGCCAGCAGCTCCCTGGGGGGCGGATACAATGAGCAGTTCTTC | CASSSLGGGYNEQFF
TRBJ2-1 | once | TRBV2 | NA | TGTGCCAGCAGCAGGTACAATGAGCAGTTCTTC | CASSRYNEQFF
TRBJ2-7 | NA | TRBV19 | NA | TGTGCCAGTCGTCACTTTATGGACAGACACTCCTACGAGCAGTACTTC | CASRHFMDRHSYEQYF
TRBJ2-7 | NA | TRBV10-3 | TRBD2 | TGTGCCATCAGTGATCCGGGGGCGGGAGGTGCCGAGCAGTACTTC | CAISDPGAGGAEQYF
TRBJ1-2 | NA | TRBV28 | NA | TGTGCCAGCAGTTTAGGGCGGGGCTATGGCTACACCTTC | CASSLGRGYGYTF
TRBJ1-3 | few | TRBV10-3 | NA | TGTGCCATTAGAGGGATCGGAGCCGGAAACACCATATATTTT | CAIRGIGAGNTIYF
TRBJ2-7 | NA | TRBV7-8 | TRBD1 | TGTGCCAGCAGCCCCAAACCTACAGGGGGCTACGAGCAGTACTTC | CASSPKPTGGYEQYF
TRBJ2-3 | NA | TRBV12-5 | TRBD2 | TGTGCTAGTGGTCCCACTTGGGGGACTAGCGGCACAGATACGCAGTATTTT | CASGPTWGTSGTDTQYF
TRBJ2-3 | once | TRBV7-3 | TRBD2 | TGTGCCAGCAGCTTAAAGCCGGGACTAGCGGGAGGCCCGGATACGCAGTATTTT | CASSLKPGLAGGPDTQYF
TRBJ2-5 | NA | TRBV5-1 | TRBD2 | TGCGCCAGCAGCGGGGGACTAGCGGAAGAGACCCAGTACTTC | CASSGGLAEETQYF
TRBJ2-7 | NA | TRBV19 | TRBD2 | TGTGCCAGTAGTTCCCGGACTAGCGGGAAATACGAGCAGTACTTC | CASSSRTSGKYEQYF
TRBJ2-1 | NA | TRBV4-2 | NA | TGTGCCAGCAGCCAAGTCGGGAGTTCTAATGAGCAGTTCTTC | CASSQVGSSNEQFF
TRBJ1-2 | many | TRBV6-1 | NA | TGTGCCAGCAACCGGGGGGCAGTAGATGGCTACACCTTC | CASNRGAVDGYTF
TRBJ2-3 | NA | TRBV10-3 | TRBD1 | TGTGCCATCAGCCTTCACCGGGACAGGGGGCGCGCAGATACGCAGTATTTT | CAISLHRDRGRADTQYF
TRBJ2-7 | once | TRBV27 | TRBD2 | TGTGCCAGCAGTCCGGGGACTAGCGGGAGAGAATCCTACGAGCAGTACTTC | CASSPGTSGRESYEQYF
TRBJ2-3 | many | TRBV27 | NA | TGTGCCAGCAGCCCTAAACCGCGGGGCACAGATACGCAGTATTTT | CASSPKPRGTDTQYF
TRBJ1-5 | NA | TRBV28 | TRBD1 | TGTGCCGGCACAGGACAGGGACATCAGCCCCAGCATTTT | CAGTGQGHQPQHF
TRBJ2-7 | NA | TRBV6-5 | TRBD1 | TGTGCCAGCAGTCCCCCCGGCAGGGGGCCCTACGAGCAGTACTTC | CASSPPGRGPYEQYF
TRBJ2-5 | NA | TRBV19 | TRBD2 | TGTGCCAGTAGTCCCCTAGCGGGAGTTGAGACCCAGTACTTC | CASSPLAGVETQYF
TRBJ2-1 | NA | TRBV4-2 | TRBD1 | TGTGCCAGCAGCCGCGGACAGGGGGAGTACAATGAGCAGTTCTTC | CASSRGQGEYNEQFF
TRBJ2-7 | once | TRBV30 | TRBD2 | TGTGCATTCCACCCGGGGGGACGTGGGGGTTACGAGCAGTACTTC | CAFHPGGRGGYEQYF
TRBJ1-5 | NA | TRBV4-3 | TRBD1 | TGCGCCAGCAGCCAAGCGACAGGGGTTCAGCCCCAGCATTTT | CASSQATGVQPQHF
TRBJ2-6 | NA | TRBV5-1 | TRBD1 | TGCGCCAGCAGCGGGCTAGGGACAGGAGGCTCTGGGGCCAACGTCCTGACTTTC | CASSGLGTGGSGANVLTF
TRBJ1-2 | few | TRBV4-2 | NA | TGTGCCAGCAGCCAAGATCATATGCAGGGACTTGGTGGCTACACCTTC | CASSQDHMQGLGGYTF
TRBJ1-2 | NA | TRBV2 | TRBD1 | TGTGCCAGCAGTGGACAGGGGCTCTATGGCTACACCTTC | CASSGQGLYGYTF
TRBJ1-5 | NA | TRBV19 | NA | TGTGCCAGTACCGCACCGGGACCCTACTTCAATCAGCCCCAGCATTTT | CASTAPGPYFNQPQHF
TRBJ1-5 | once | TRBV4-1 | NA | TGCGCCAGCAGCCAAGTTTCAGGGAATCAGCCCCAGCATTTT | CASSQVSGNQPQHF
TRBJ2-5 | NA | TRBV27 | TRBD2 | TGTGCCAGCAGCCGGGACTACCTCGACCAAGAGACCCAGTACTTC | CASSRDYLDQETQYF
TRBJ2-5 | once | TRBV4-3 | NA | TGCGCCAGCAGCCAGGAGTCAGGGTTGGAGACCCAGTACTTC | CASSQESGLETQYF
TRBJ2-5 | once | TRBV5-4 | NA | TGTGCCAGCTCCGTAGGGACACGGGAGACCCAGTACTTC | CASSVGTRETQYF
TRBJ1-1 | NA | TRBV19 | TRBD1 | TGTGCCAGTAGGCGGACAGGGGGGGCAACTGAAGCTTTCTTT | CASRRTGGATEAFF